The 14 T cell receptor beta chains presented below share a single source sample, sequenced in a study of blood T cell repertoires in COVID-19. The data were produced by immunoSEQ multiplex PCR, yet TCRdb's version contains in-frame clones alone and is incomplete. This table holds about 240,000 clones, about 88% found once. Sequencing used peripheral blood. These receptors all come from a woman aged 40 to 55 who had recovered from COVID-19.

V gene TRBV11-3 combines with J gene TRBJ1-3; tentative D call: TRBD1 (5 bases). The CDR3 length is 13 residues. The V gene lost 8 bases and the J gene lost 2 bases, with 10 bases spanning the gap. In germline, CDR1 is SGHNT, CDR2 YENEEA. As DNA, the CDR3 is TGTGCCAGCCGCCAACAGGCTGGAAACACCATATATTTT. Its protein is CASRQQAGNTIYF. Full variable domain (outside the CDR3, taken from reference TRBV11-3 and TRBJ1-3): EAGVVQSPRYKIIEKKQPVAFWCNPISGHNTLYWYLQNLGQGPELLIRYENEEAVDDSQLPKDRFSAERLKGVDSTLKIQPAELGDSAVYLCASRQQAGNTIYFGEGSWLTVV.

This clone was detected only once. The CDR3 bases are TGTGCCAGCAGCCCGGGGGAGCCGTACGAGCAGTACTTC. Its protein is CASSPGEPYEQYF. J is TRBJ2-7 and V is TRBV7-9, with TRBD2 as a possible D gene (6 bases). The CDR3 is 13 residues long. Germline-derived CDR1 and CDR2 are SEHNR and FQNEAQ (reference sequence). V was clipped by 5 bases and J by 4 bases, with 12 bases between them.

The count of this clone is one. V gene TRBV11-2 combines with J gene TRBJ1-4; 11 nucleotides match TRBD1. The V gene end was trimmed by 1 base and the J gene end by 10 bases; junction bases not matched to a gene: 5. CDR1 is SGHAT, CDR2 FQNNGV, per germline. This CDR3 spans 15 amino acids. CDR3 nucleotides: TGTGCCAGCAGCTTAGGGACAGGGGGCAGGGGAAAACTGTTTTTT. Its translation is CASSLGTGGRGKLFF.

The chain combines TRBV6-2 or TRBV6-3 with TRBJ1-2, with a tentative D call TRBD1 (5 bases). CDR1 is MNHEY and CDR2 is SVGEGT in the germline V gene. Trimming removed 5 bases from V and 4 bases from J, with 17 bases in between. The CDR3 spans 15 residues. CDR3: CASSVPGLGGYGYTF. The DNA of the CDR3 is TGTGCCAGCAGTGTACCAGGTTTGGGGGGCTATGGCTACACCTTC.

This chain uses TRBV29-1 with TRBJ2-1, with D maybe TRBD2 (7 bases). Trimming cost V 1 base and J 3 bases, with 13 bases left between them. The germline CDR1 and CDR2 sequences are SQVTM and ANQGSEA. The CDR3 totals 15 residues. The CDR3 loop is CSVEGGGGFYNEQFF. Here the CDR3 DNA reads TGCAGCGTTGAAGGAGGGGGGGGTTTCTACAATGAGCAGTTCTTC.

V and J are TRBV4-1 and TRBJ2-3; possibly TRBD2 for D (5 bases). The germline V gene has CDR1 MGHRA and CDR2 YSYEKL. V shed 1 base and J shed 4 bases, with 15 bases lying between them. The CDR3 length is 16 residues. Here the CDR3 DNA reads TGCGCCAGCAGCCAAGTGGTCCGGGGTAGGGCAGATACGCAGTATTTT. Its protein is CASSQVVRGRADTQYF.

CDR3 amino acids: CASSVRTSGPTDTQYF. DNA for the CDR3: TGTGCCAGCAGCGTAAGGACTAGCGGGCCCACAGATACGCAGTATTTT. The gene calls are TRBV9 and TRBJ2-3; 11 nucleotides line up with TRBD2. Germline lookup yields CDR1 SGDLS and CDR2 YYNGEE. The junction had 3 bases not matched to a gene; V was cut back by 1 base and J by 2 bases. CDR3 size: 16 residues.

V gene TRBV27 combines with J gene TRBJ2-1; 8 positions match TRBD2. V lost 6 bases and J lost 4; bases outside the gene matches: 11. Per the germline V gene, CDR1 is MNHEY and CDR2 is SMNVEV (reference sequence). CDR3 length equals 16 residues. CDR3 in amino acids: CASSPRASGRYNEQFF. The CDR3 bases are TGTGCCAGCAGCCCCCGGGCTAGCGGGCGGTACAATGAGCAGTTCTTC.

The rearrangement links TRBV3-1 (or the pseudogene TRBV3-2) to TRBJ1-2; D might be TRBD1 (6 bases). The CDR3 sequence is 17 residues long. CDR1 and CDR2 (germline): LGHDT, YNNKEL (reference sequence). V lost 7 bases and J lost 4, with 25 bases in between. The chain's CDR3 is CASTEDSRVFPTYGYTF. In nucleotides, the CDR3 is TGTGCCAGCACGGAGGACAGTCGCGTTTTCCCCACCTATGGCTACACCTTC.

CDR3 sequence reads: CASSAMTGLLTAANYGYTF. DNA of the CDR3: TGTGCCAGCTCGGCCATGACAGGGCTCCTCACCGCCGCTAACTATGGCTACACCTTC. J is TRBJ1-2 and V is TRBV18; 7 bases match TRBD1. The germline gives CDR1 KGHSH, CDR2 LQKENI. This CDR3 is built from 19 residues. The trim removed 6 bases at V and 0 bases at J, leaving 19 bases unmatched.

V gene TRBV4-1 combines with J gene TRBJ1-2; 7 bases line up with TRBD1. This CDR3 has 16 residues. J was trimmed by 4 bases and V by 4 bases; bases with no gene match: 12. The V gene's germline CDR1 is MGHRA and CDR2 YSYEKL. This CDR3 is CASSPPQTGRFYGYTF. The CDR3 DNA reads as TGCGCCAGCAGCCCACCCCAGACAGGGCGGTTCTATGGCTACACCTTC.

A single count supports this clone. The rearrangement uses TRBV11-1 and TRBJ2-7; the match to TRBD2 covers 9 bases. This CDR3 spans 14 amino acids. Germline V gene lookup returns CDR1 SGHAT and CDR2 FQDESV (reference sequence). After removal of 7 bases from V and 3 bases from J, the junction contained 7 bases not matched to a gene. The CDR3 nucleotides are TGTGCCAGCAAAAAAGGGACTAGCTTCTACGAGCAGTACTTC. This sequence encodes CASKKGTSFYEQYF.

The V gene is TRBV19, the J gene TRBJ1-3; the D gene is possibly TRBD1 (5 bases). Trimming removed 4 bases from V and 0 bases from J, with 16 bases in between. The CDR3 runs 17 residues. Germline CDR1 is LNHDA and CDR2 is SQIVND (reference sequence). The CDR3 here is CASSTGEGLPSGNTIYF. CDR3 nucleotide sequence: TGTGCCAGTAGTACGGGGGAGGGGCTCCCCTCTGGAAACACCATATATTTT.

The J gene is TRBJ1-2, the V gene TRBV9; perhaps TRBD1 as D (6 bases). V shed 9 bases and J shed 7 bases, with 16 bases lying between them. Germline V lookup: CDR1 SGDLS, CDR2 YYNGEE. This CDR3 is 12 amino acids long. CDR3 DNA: TGTGCCACCCTTGGGAGAGGGGGTGGCTACACCTTC. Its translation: CATLGRGGGYTF.